The rows below give T cell receptor beta chains drawn from one sample of a study of CD8 T cells in Susac syndrome. TCRdb re-called the immunoSEQ multiplex PCR reads through MiXCR, storing one row per CDR3 protein. In the table there are 200,000 to 250,000 distinct CDR3 sequences, 95% of which are singletons. The material sequenced was CD4+ T cells from PBMCs. Receptors originate from a human donor with multiple sclerosis. The CDR3 runs from the conserved cysteine through the conserved F or W. D genes are given only for firm matches. Not every row has a clone size; where given, it reads once, few, many or a size class.

D gene,V gene,J gene,clone size,CDR3 protein,CDR3 DNA
.,TRBV5-1,TRBJ2-3,.,CASSLEGRVTDTQYF,TGCGCCAGCAGCTTGGAGGGCAGGGTGACAGATACGCAGTATTTT
TRBD1,TRBV11-3,TRBJ2-1,.,CASSLTGPTSSQQFF,TGTGCCAGCAGCTTGACAGGGCCAACGTCTAGCCAGCAGTTCTTC
.,TRBV7-2,TRBJ2-5,.,CASSLAASDQYF,TGTGCCAGCAGCTTAGCGGCCAGTGACCAGTACTTC
.,TRBV4-1,TRBJ2-1,.,CASSQVSGFYNEQFF,TGCGCCAGCAGCCAAGTATCGGGGTTTTACAATGAGCAGTTCTTC
TRBD2,TRBV9,TRBJ2-1,.,CASSPQLASGGDNEQFF,TGTGCCAGCAGCCCCCAATTGGCTAGCGGGGGGGACAATGAGCAGTTCTTC
.,TRBV27,TRBJ2-5,.,CASSLSLVSQTQYF,TGTGCCAGCAGTTTATCGCTGGTTTCTCAGACCCAGTACTTC
.,TRBV24-1,TRBJ2-1,.,CATSEAGWNEQFF,TGTGCCACCAGTGAGGCAGGGTGGAATGAGCAGTTCTTC
.,TRBV18,TRBJ2-7,.,CASSAAYEQYF,TGTGCCAGCTCAGCCGCCTACGAGCAGTACTTC
TRBD1,TRBV9,TRBJ2-3,.,CASSVTGGSTDTQYF,TGTGCCAGCAGCGTTACAGGGGGTAGCACAGATACGCAGTATTTT
TRBD2,TRBV20-1,TRBJ2-7,.,CSASQRGAYEQYF,TGCAGTGCTAGTCAGCGGGGGGCCTACGAGCAGTACTTC
.,TRBV30,TRBJ2-7,.,CAWGDGSSYEQYF,TGTGCCTGGGGGGACGGTTCCTCCTACGAGCAGTACTTC
TRBD2,TRBV20-1,TRBJ2-1,few,CSARTSGYNEQFF,TGCAGTGCTAGGACTAGCGGATACAATGAGCAGTTCTTC
.,TRBV5-4,TRBJ2-7,.,CASSKDYEQYF,TGTGCCAGCAGCAAGGACTACGAGCAGTACTTC
.,TRBV7-9,TRBJ1-1,.,CASTRLMNTEAFF,TGTGCCAGCACCCGGTTGATGAACACTGAAGCTTTCTTT
.,TRBV7-9,TRBJ2-2,.,CASSLSGELFF,TGTGCCAGCAGCTTATCCGGGGAGCTGTTTTTT
TRBD2,TRBV7-9,TRBJ2-2,.,CASSWGLAGEGWLFF,TGTGCCAGCAGCTGGGGACTAGCGGGGGAAGGGTGGCTGTTTTTT
TRBD2,TRBV2,TRBJ2-3,.,CASSRTSGIDTQYF,TGTGCCAGCAGTCGGACTAGCGGAATAGATACGCAGTATTTT
TRBD2,TRBV5-6,TRBJ2-5,once,CASSPLRLGGETQYF,TGTGCCAGCAGCCCCCTGCGGTTGGGAGGGGAGACCCAGTACTTC
TRBD1,TRBV2,TRBJ1-2,once,CASTPDRVRYGYTF,TGTGCCAGCACCCCCGACAGGGTTCGCTATGGCTACACCTTC
.,TRBV24-1,TRBJ2-1,.,CATSDAGSSSYNEQFF,TGTGCCACCAGTGACGCAGGGTCTAGCTCCTACAATGAGCAGTTCTTC
TRBD2,TRBV20-1,TRBJ2-1,.,CSASRLAGRLNEQFF,TGCAGTGCTAGTAGACTAGCGGGAAGGTTGAATGAGCAGTTCTTC
.,TRBV5-1,TRBJ2-7,once,CASSLVSGTSYEQYF,TGCGCCAGCAGCTTGGTTTCAGGGACATCCTACGAGCAGTACTTC
.,TRBV29-1,TRBJ2-1,.,CSVGRLLNNEQFF,TGCAGCGTCGGCCGACTACTCAACAATGAGCAGTTCTTC
TRBD2,TRBV9,TRBJ2-1,.,CASSVAWSLAGTGEQFF,TGTGCCAGCAGCGTAGCCTGGAGTCTAGCGGGAACCGGTGAGCAGTTCTTC
.,TRBV12-3/TRBV12-4,TRBJ2-2,.,CASISGRESNTGELFF,TGTGCCAGCATTTCCGGCAGGGAGTCAAACACCGGGGAGCTGTTTTTT
.,TRBV27,TRBJ2-3,.,CASSSERPSTDTQYF,TGTGCCAGCAGTTCAGAGCGGCCTAGCACAGATACGCAGTATTTT
TRBD2,TRBV20-1,TRBJ2-1,.,CSASRLRRGVYEQFF,TGCAGTGCTTCCCGGCTTAGGCGGGGGGTATATGAGCAGTTCTTC
.,TRBV20-1,TRBJ2-1,.,CSAQPGGRRSEQFF,TGCAGTGCCCAACCGGGCGGACGAAGGAGTGAGCAGTTCTTC
.,TRBV2,TRBJ2-3,.,CASKGLASDTQYF,TGTGCCAGCAAGGGTCTAGCTTCAGATACGCAGTATTTT
.,TRBV28,TRBJ2-7,once,CASSQRAYEQYF,TGTGCCAGCAGTCAGCGGGCCTACGAGCAGTACTTC
.,TRBV28,TRBJ2-4,.,CASSPKNGLVQYF,TGTGCCAGCAGTCCCAAGAACGGACTGGTTCAGTACTTC
.,TRBV18,TRBJ2-3,few,CASSQATDTQYF,TGTGCCAGCTCACAAGCTACAGATACGCAGTATTTT
.,TRBV23-1,TRBJ1-3,.,CASGRPREDF,TGCGCCAGCGGCCGACCACGAGAAGATTTT
.,TRBV27,TRBJ2-7,.,CASTHHRGALYEQYF,TGTGCCAGCACCCACCACCGGGGGGCCTTGTACGAGCAGTACTTC
TRBD2,TRBV12-3/TRBV12-4,TRBJ2-5,.,CASSLGGGFEETQYF,TGTGCCAGCAGTTTAGGCGGGGGTTTCGAGGAGACCCAGTACTTC
TRBD1,TRBV28,TRBJ1-2,.,CASSSSSTGRDGYTF,TGTGCCAGCAGTTCCTCCTCGACAGGGAGGGATGGCTACACCTTC
.,TRBV18,TRBJ2-3,.,CASSPRGPDGHTQYF,TGTGCCAGCTCACCAAGGGGCCCCGATGGCCATACGCAGTATTTT
.,TRBV3-1,TRBJ2-7,.,CASSQDSIIYEQYF,TGTGCCAGCAGCCAAGACAGTATTATCTACGAGCAGTACTTC
TRBD1,TRBV6-5,TRBJ1-6,.,CASSGSGQINSPLHF,TGTGCCAGCAGTGGGTCGGGACAGATTAATTCACCCCTCCACTTT
.,TRBV11-1,TRBJ2-3,.,CASSFWTLKSGWSIGTDTQYF,TGTGCCAGCAGCTTTTGGACCCTAAAGAGTGGATGGTCTATTGGCACAGATACGCAGTATTTT
TRBD2,TRBV3-1,TRBJ2-1,.,CASSQDLAASSYNEQFF,TGTGCCAGCAGCCAAGATCTAGCGGCAAGCTCCTACAATGAGCAGTTCTTC
.,TRBV7-9,TRBJ1-1,.,CANSQALRTGNTEAFF,TGTGCCAACAGCCAGGCCCTTAGGACCGGGAACACTGAAGCTTTCTTT
TRBD1,TRBV7-9,TRBJ2-7,.,CASSQATGSEQYF,TGTGCCAGCAGCCAAGCGACAGGGAGTGAGCAGTACTTC
.,TRBV7-9,TRBJ2-5,.,CASSLAVGMGETQYF,TGTGCCAGCAGCTTAGCTGTCGGGATGGGGGAGACCCAGTACTTC
TRBD1,TRBV9,TRBJ2-1,.,CASSPGTGFGNEQFF,TGTGCCAGCAGCCCCGGGACAGGGTTCGGGAATGAGCAGTTCTTC
TRBD1,TRBV7-9,TRBJ2-4,.,CASNPGTANIQYF,TGTGCCAGCAACCCAGGGACAGCAAACATTCAGTACTTC
TRBD1,TRBV5-1,TRBJ2-1,.,CASSDPGQGPNEQFF,TGCGCCAGCAGCGATCCGGGACAGGGGCCCAATGAGCAGTTCTTC
TRBD2,TRBV29-1,TRBJ2-2,.,CSAGPTSVSTGELFF,TGCAGCGCCGGTCCAACTAGCGTTAGCACCGGGGAGCTGTTTTTT
TRBD1,TRBV5-1,TRBJ1-1,.,CASSLRQGFTEAFF,TGCGCCAGCAGCTTGCGACAGGGGTTCACTGAAGCTTTCTTT
.,TRBV29-1,TRBJ2-7,.,CSVEENRISEQYF,TGCAGCGTTGAAGAAAATAGAATTAGCGAGCAGTACTTC
TRBD2,TRBV20-1,TRBJ2-1,.,CSASLAGSYNEQFF,TGCAGTGCCAGCCTAGCGGGATCCTACAATGAGCAGTTCTTC
TRBD1,TRBV5-1,TRBJ2-6,.,CASSFSGTGGSGANVLTF,TGCGCCAGCAGCTTTTCAGGGACAGGGGGCTCCGGGGCCAACGTCCTGACTTTC
.,TRBV14,TRBJ2-5,.,CASRRTGIETQYF,TGTGCCAGCAGAAGAACAGGGATAGAGACCCAGTACTTC
.,TRBV6-5,TRBJ2-7,once,CASSYSNSDFGQYF,TGTGCCAGCAGTTACTCTAACAGTGATTTTGGGCAGTACTTC
.,TRBV14,TRBJ2-3,.,CASSARGAQYF,TGTGCCAGCAGCGCTCGGGGGGCCCAGTATTTT
.,TRBV6-5,TRBJ1-1,.,CASSYLRITEAFF,TGTGCCAGCAGTTACCTTCGGATTACTGAAGCTTTCTTT
TRBD1,TRBV29-1,TRBJ1-1,.,CSAGGRGRSEAFF,TGCAGCGCCGGGGGCAGGGGGCGAAGTGAAGCTTTCTTT
.,TRBV3-1,TRBJ2-5,few,CASSQNRQETQYF,TGTGCCAGCAGCCAGAACAGGCAAGAGACCCAGTACTTC
TRBD2,TRBV4-2,TRBJ2-1,.,CASSQEQLANEQFF,TGTGCCAGCAGCCAAGAACAACTAGCGAATGAGCAGTTCTTC
TRBD1,TRBV29-1,TRBJ2-7,.,CSVGQSFYEQYF,TGCAGCGTGGGACAGAGTTTCTACGAGCAGTACTTC